Below, 10 T cell receptor beta chains from the same sample are listed, as sequenced in a study of Graves' ophthalmopathy and Graves' hyperthyroidism. Amplification of the TCR beta CDR3 regions used RNA transcripts (as template). HTBI primers primed a first-round RT-PCR, and a second-round multiplex PCR followed. From the multiplex PCR reads, TCRdb called clonotypes with MiXCR, one entry per CDR3 protein. Among hundreds of thousands of distinct CDR3 sequences listed, about 16% were seen once. Sequencing was done on a sample of peripheral blood. The receptors stem from a woman between 18 and 29 years old with stable Graves' hyperthyroidism.

This clonotype was recorded many times. The chain combines TRBV20-1 with TRBJ2-5, with 9 bases lining up with TRBD2. V was pared by 3 bases and J by 2 bases, with 13 bases of the junction left unmatched. Germline CDR1 reads DFQATT; CDR2 reads SNEGSKA (reference sequence). The CDR3 runs 17 residues. CDR3 DNA: TGCAGTGCTAGTTCCCATAGCGGGGGTTTTTATCAAGAGACCCAGTACTTC. It yields the protein CSASSHSGGFYQETQYF.

At least ten counts were recorded for this clonotype. The chain joins TRBV5-1 to TRBJ2-2; TRBD2 matches 7 bases. The CDR3 loop spans 17 amino acids. Germline CDR1 reads SGHRS; CDR2 reads YFSETQ. Trimming at V came to 4 bases and at J to 0 bases, leaving 9 bases not matched to a gene. The CDR3: CASSAELAPSNTGELFF. For the CDR3, the DNA is TGCGCCAGCAGCGCAGAACTAGCGCCATCGAACACCGGGGAGCTGTTTTTT.

This clonotype was counted many times. The chain links TRBV12-3 or TRBV12-4 to TRBJ2-6; D possibly uses TRBD1 or TRBD2 (5 bases each). Trimming removed 7 bases at V and 2 bases at J, with 9 bases between. The CDR3 runs to 14 residues. CDR3 DNA sequence: TGTGCCAGCAACCAGGGAGCTGGGGCCAACGTCCTGACTTTC. Its protein is CASNQGAGANVLTF.

J is TRBJ1-1 and V is TRBV19; TRBD1 matches 10 bases. Germline loops: CDR1 LNHDA, CDR2 SQIVND (reference sequence). The V and J ends lost 9 bases and 2 bases, in that order; junction bases with no gene match: 12. The CDR3 extends over 16 amino acids. This CDR3 is CASQRGQGPLNTEAFF. CDR3 sequence (DNA): TGTGCCAGCCAAAGGGGACAGGGGCCCTTAAACACTGAAGCTTTCTTT.

This clonotype was detected a few times. The chain couples TRBV6-1 to TRBJ1-2; 8 bases match TRBD1. The CDR3 length is 14 residues. After removal of 1 base from V and 6 bases from J, the junction contained 4 bases not matched to a gene. CDR1 and CDR2 from the germline V gene are MNHNS and SASEGT. The CDR3 DNA sequence: TGTGCCAGCAGTGAAGGGACAGGGAGGAATGGCTACACCTTC. It translates to CASSEGTGRNGYTF.

This clonotype was counted ten times or more. The chain has TRBV12-3 or TRBV12-4 and TRBJ1-2, with TRBD1 identical over 10 bases. The CDR3 is made up of 16 amino acids. Trimming took 7 bases from V and 0 from J; bases not matched to a gene: 8. CDR3 sequence: CASKDRGHGSNYGYTF. CDR3 sequence (DNA): TGTGCCAGCAAAGACAGGGGGCATGGTTCTAACTATGGCTACACCTTC.

This clonotype was recorded at least ten times. The J gene is TRBJ2-7, the V gene TRBV7-9; the match to TRBD1 covers 7 bases. The CDR3 is 15 residues long. In germline, CDR1 is SEHNR, CDR2 FQNEAQ (reference sequence). The J segment lost 1 base and the V segment lost 5 bases, leaving 8 bases of the junction unmatched. CDR3 protein: CASSPGTERSYEQYF. Written as DNA, the CDR3 is TGTGCCAGCAGCCCTGGGACAGAAAGATCCTACGAGCAGTACTTC.

The chain combines TRBV12-5 with TRBJ2-7; either TRBD1 or TRBD2 may supply D (5 bases each). The CDR3 is 17 residues long. Trimming shortened V by 2 bases and J by 0 bases, and 17 bases separated the two germline ends. Germline CDR1 LGHNT, CDR2 FRNRAP. This CDR3 reads CASGLSGTSRSSYEQYF. CDR3 nucleotide sequence: TGTGCTAGTGGTTTGTCGGGGACGTCGAGAAGCTCCTACGAGCAGTACTTC.

This clonotype has just a few counts. This may be a read error: a much more frequent sequence differs by one nucleotide. V gene TRBV11-2 combines with J gene TRBJ1-1; unclear D gene. Germline CDR1 SGHAT, CDR2 FQNNGV. The CDR3 length is 16 residues. The CDR3, as DNA: TGTGCCAGCAGCTTAGACCCCGGGCTGCTGAACACTGAAGCTTGCTTT. Amino acid sequence: CASSLDPGLLNTEACF. The whole variable domain, filled in from reference TRBV11-2 and TRBJ1-1, reads EAGVAQSPRYKIIEKRQSVAFWCNPISGHATLYWYQQILGQGPKLLIQFQNNGVVDDSQLPKDRFSAERLKGVDSTLKIQPAKLEDSAVYLCASSLDPGLLNTEACFGQGTRLTVV.

CDR3 in amino acids: CASSGVYANTGELFF. The CDR3 coding sequence is TGTGCCAGCAGCGGGGTATACGCGAACACCGGGGAGCTGTTTTTT. The chain couples TRBV11-2 to TRBJ2-2; D is ambiguous. V gave up 5 bases and J gave up 0 bases, with 10 bases separating them. Germline lookup yields CDR1 SGHAT and CDR2 FQNNGV. The CDR3 is 15 amino acids.